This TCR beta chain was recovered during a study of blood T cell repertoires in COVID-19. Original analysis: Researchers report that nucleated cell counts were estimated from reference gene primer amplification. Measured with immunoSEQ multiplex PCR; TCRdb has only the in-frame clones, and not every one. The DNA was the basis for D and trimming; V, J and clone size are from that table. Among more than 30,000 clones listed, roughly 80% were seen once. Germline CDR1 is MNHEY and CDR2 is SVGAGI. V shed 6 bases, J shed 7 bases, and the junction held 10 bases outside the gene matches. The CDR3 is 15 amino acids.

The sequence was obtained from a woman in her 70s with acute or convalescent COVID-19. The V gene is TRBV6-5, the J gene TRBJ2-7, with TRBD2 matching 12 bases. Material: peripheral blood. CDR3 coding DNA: TGTGCCAGCAGGGGCCAGACTAGCGGGAGAAGAGAGCAGTACTTC. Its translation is CASRGQTSGRREQYF.